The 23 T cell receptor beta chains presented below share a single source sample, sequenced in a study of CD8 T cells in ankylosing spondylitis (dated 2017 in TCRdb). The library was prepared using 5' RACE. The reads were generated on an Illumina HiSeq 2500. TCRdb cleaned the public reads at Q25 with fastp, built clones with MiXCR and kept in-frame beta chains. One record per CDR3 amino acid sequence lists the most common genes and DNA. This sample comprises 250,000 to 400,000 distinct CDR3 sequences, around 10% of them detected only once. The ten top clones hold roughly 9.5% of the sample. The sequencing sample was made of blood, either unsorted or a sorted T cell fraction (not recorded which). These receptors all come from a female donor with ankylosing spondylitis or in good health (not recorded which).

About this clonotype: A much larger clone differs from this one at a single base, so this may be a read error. CDR3 in amino acids: CASSRPTRLQTGEPFF. For the CDR3, the DNA is TGTGCCAGCAGTAGACCGACTAGATTGCAGACCGGGGAGCCGTTTTTT. The chain carries TRBV12-3 or TRBV12-4 and TRBJ2-2; weak D call: TRBD2 (6 bases). This CDR3 is built from 16 residues.

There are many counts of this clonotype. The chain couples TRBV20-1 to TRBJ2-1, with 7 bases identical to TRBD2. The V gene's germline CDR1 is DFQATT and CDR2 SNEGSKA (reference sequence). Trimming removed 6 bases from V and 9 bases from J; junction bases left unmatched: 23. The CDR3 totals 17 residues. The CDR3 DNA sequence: TGCAGTGCACACGGCACCCCCAGGGACTTTGCTAGCGGTGAGCAGTTCTTC. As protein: CSAHGTPRDFASGEQFF.

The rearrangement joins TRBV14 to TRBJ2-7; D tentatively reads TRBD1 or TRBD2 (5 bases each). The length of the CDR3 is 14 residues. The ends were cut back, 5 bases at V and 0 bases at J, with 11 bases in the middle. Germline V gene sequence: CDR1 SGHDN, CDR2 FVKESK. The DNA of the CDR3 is TGTGCCAGCAGCTTCTTGGGGACCTCCTACGAGCAGTACTTC. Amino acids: CASSFLGTSYEQYF.

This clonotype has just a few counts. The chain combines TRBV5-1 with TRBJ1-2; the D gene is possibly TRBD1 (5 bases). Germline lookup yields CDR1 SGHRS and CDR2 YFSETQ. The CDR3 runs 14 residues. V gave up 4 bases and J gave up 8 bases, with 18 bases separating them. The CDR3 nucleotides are TGCGCCAGCAGCAGTACCGGGACCTCAATCGGCTACACCTTC. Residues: CASSSTGTSIGYTF.

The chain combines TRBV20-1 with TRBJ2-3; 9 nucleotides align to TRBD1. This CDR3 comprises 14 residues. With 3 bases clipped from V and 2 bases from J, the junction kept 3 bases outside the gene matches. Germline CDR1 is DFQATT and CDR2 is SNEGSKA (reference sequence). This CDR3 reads CSARGQGTTDTQYF. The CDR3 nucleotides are TGCAGTGCTAGGGGACAGGGTACCACAGATACGCAGTATTTT.

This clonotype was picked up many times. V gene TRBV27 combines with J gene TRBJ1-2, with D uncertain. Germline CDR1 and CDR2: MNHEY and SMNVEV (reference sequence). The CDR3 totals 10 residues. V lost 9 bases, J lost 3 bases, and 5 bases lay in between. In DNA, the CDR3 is TGTGCCAGTTACGACTATGGCTACACCTTC. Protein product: CASYDYGYTF.

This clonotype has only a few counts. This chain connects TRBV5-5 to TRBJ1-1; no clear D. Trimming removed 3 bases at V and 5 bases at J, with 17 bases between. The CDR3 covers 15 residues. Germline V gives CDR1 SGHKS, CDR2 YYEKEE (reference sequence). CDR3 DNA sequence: TGTGCCAGCAGCTCGACTAGGAGGGTAGGGACTGAAGCTTTCTTT. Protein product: CASSSTRRVGTEAFF.

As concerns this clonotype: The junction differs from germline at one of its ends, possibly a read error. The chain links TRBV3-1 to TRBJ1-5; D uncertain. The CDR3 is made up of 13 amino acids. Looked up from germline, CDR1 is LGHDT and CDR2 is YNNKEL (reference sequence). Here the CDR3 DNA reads TGTGCCAGCAGCCAAGATAGCGATCAGCCCCAGCATTTT. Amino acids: CASSQDSDQPQHF.

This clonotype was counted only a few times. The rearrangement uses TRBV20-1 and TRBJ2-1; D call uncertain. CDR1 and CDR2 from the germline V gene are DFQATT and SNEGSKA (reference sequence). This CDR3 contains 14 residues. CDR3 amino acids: CSLKAPAPYNEQFF. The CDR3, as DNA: TGCAGCCTCAAAGCCCCGGCCCCCTACAATGAGCAGTTCTTC.

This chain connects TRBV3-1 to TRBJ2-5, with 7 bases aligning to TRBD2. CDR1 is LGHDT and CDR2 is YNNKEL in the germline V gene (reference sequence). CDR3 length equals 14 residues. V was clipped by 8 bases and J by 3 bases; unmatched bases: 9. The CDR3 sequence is CASGEGPTEETQYF. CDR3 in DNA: TGTGCCAGCGGGGAGGGTCCAACCGAAGAGACCCAGTACTTC.

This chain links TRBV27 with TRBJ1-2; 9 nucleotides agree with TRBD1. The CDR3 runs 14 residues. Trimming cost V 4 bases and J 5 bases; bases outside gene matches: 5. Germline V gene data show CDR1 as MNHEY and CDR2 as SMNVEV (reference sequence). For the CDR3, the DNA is TGTGCCAGCAGTTCCCCGGGACAGGGTTATGGCTACACCTTC. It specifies CASSSPGQGYGYTF.

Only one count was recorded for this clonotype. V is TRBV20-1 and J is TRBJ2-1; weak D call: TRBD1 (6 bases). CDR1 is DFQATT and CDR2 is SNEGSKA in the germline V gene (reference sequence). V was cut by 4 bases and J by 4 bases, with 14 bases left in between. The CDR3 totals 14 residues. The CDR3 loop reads CSATPGQTYNEQFF. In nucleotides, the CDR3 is TGCAGTGCTACACCTGGACAGACGTACAATGAGCAGTTCTTC.

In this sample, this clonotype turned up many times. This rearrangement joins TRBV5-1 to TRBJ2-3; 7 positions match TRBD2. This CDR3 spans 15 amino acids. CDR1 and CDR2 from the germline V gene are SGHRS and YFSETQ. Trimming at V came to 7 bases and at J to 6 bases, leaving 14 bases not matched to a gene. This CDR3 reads CASRQAGSSGDTQYF. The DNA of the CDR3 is TGCGCCAGCCGACAAGCGGGAAGTTCGGGCGATACGCAGTATTTT.

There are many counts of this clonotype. The CDR3 loop is CATQRGLNTEAFF. In DNA form, the CDR3 reads TGTGCCACGCAGAGAGGGTTGAACACTGAAGCTTTCTTT. V and J are TRBV24-1 and TRBJ1-1; no clear D gene. Germline CDR1 is KGHDR and CDR2 is SFDVKD. The V end lost 10 bases, the J end lost 0 bases, and 11 bases lay between the germline ends. The CDR3 covers 13 residues.

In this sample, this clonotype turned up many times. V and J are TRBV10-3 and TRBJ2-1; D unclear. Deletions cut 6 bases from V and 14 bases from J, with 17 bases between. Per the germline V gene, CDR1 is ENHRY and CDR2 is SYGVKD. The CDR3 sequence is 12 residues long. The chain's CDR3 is CAIRPDSTEEFF. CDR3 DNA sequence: TGTGCCATCAGGCCAGACTCAACCGAGGAGTTCTTC.

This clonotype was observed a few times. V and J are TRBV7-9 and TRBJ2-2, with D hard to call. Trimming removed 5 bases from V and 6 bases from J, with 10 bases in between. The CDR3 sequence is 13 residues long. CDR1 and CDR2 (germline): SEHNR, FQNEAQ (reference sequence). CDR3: CASSPERPGELFF. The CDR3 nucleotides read TGTGCCAGCAGCCCCGAACGACCCGGGGAGCTGTTTTTT.

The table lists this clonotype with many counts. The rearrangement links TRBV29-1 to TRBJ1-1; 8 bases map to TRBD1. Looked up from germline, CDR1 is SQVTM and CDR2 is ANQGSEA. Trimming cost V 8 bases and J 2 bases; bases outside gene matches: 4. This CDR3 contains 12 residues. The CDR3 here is CSSGQGNTEAFF. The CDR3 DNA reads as TGCAGCTCCGGACAGGGAAACACTGAAGCTTTCTTT.

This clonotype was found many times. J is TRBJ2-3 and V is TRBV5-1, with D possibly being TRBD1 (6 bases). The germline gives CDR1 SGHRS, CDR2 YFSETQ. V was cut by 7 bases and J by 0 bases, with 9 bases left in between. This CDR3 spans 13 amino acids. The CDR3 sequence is CASGGGSTDTQYF. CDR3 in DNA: TGCGCCAGCGGGGGCGGGAGCACAGATACGCAGTATTTT.

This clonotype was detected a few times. The CDR3 protein is CASSSGLTRAGELFF. CDR3 coding DNA: TGTGCCAGCAGTTCGGGCCTGACACGGGCCGGGGAGCTGTTTTTT. V gene TRBV27 combines with J gene TRBJ2-2, with no clear D. V was shortened by 4 bases and J by 6 bases, with 15 bases between the two germline ends. The germline V gene encodes CDR1 MNHEY and CDR2 SMNVEV (reference sequence). The CDR3 is 15 amino acids.

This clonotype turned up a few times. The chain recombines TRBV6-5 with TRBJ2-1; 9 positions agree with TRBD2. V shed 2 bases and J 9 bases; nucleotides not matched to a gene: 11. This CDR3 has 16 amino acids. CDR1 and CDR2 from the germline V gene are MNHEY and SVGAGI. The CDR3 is CASSYNGGGAGGEQFF. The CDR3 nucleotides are TGTGCCAGCAGTTACAATGGCGGGGGGGCCGGAGGTGAGCAGTTCTTC.

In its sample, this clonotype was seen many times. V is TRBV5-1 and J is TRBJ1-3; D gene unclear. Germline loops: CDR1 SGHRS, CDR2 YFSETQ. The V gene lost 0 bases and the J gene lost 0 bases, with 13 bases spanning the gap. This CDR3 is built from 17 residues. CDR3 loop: CASSLDGRSYSGNTIYF. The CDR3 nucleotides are TGCGCCAGCAGCTTGGATGGCAGATCGTACTCTGGAAACACCATATATTTT.

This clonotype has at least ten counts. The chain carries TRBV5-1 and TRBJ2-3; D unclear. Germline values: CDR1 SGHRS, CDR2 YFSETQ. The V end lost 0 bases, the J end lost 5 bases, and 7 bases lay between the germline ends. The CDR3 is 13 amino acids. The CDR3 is CASSLDWIDTQYF. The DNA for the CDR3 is TGCGCCAGCAGCTTGGACTGGATAGATACGCAGTATTTT.

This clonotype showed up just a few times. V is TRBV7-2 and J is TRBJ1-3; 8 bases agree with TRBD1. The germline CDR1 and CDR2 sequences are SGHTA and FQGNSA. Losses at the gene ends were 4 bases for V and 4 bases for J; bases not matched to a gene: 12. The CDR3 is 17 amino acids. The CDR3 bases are TGTGCCAGCAGCTATGACAGGGGCCCTTCCTCGGGAAACACCATATATTTT. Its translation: CASSYDRGPSSGNTIYF.